This T cell receptor beta chain was documented in a study of blood T cells in healthy people across ages. Study results and limitations: Estimates of total diversity, which came from one million sequenced T cells, were considered to be underestimates.

The CDR3 is 15 amino acids. Germline values: CDR1 SQVTM, CDR2 ANQGSEA. Trimming took 2 bases from V and 4 from J, leaving 17 bases between them. Researchers report isolating at least 6.5 million PBMCs per sample. Sample-barcoded 5' priming and a J-beta primer mix drove a second PCR of roughly 6 to 12 cycles. TCRdb reanalysed the 5' RACE reads using MiXCR and keeps one entry per CDR3 protein. In the table there are about 2 million distinct CDR3 sequences, 49% of which are singletons. This clonotype has just a few counts. Its antigen is unknown. The origin of this receptor is a woman in her 40s in good health. The specimen was blood. This chain joins TRBV29-1 and TRBJ1-2, with D perhaps TRBD1 (5 bases). CDR3: CSVESGGRGFYGYTF. The CDR3 nucleotides are TGCAGCGTTGAATCGGGGGGGAGAGGGTTCTATGGCTACACCTTC.